Listed here is a single TCR beta chain. The CDR3 is 15 amino acids. Germline-derived CDR1 and CDR2 are SGHNT and YENEEA. Trimming took off 8 bases at V and 4 bases at J, with 21 bases between the two ends. This sample was taken from a study of technical replicates of blood from a few donors. Profiling relied on immunoSEQ multiplex PCR, and the TCRdb table lists in-frame clones only, not all of them. Of around 80,000 clones in the sample, 95% to 98% were seen once. The clonotype comes from a human donor in good health. The material sequenced was T cells isolated from PBMCs. The chain joins TRBV11-3 to TRBJ2-7; D might be TRBD2 (6 bases). The DNA of the CDR3 is TGTGCCAGCGGGTCTTGGTCGAGCGGGTTATACGAGCAGTACTTC. This sequence encodes CASGSWSSGLYEQYF.